This entry concerns a single T cell receptor (beta chain). Its matching antigen is unknown. This specimen comes from a study of regulatory T cells. Study-level findings and limits: In CD3G-deficient patients, conventional CD4+ T cells were enriched for hydrophobic CDR3 residues at positions 6 and 7. Regulatory T cells showed the strongest V-J pair restriction and V/J gene skewing among patient repertoires.

The primer mix had 52 TRBV and 13 TRBJ primers. Sequencing used immunoSEQ multiplex PCR; TCRdb keeps in-frame clones, though not all of them. The sample yields tens of thousands of clones, 70% to 90% seen once. CDR1 is MDHEN and CDR2 is SYDVKM in the germline V gene. The CDR3 runs 15 residues. The junction had 10 bases not matched to a gene; V was cut back by 7 bases and J by 6 bases. This chain uses TRBV28 with TRBJ2-1, with 9 positions matching TRBD2. Material for sequencing was conventional CD4+ T cells sorted from blood. This sequence originates from a person aged 18 to 29 with CD3G deficiency. CDR3 amino acids: CASTQGGTSSNEQFF. CDR3 nucleotides: TGTGCCAGCACCCAGGGCGGGACTAGCTCCAATGAGCAGTTCTTC. The full variable domain, its missing parts supplied by reference TRBV28 and TRBJ2-1, is DVKVTQSSRYLVKRTGEKVFLECVQDMDHENMFWYRQDPGLGLRLIYFSYDVKMKEKGDIPEGYSVSREKKERFSLILESASTNQTSMYLCASTQGGTSSNEQFFGPGTRLTVL.